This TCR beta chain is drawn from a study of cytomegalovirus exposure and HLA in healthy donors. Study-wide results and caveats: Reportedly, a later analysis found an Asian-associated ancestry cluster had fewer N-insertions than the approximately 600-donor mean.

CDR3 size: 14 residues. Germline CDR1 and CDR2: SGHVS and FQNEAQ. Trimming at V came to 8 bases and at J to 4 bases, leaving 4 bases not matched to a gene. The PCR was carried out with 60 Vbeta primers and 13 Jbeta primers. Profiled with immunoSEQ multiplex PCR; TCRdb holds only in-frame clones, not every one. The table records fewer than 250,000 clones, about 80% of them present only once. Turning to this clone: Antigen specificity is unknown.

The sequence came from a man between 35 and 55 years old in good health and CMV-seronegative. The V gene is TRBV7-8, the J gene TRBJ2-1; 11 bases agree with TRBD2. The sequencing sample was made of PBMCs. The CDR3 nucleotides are TGTGCCAGCGTCCTAGCGGGGGGTTACAATGAGCAGTTCTTC. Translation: CASVLAGGYNEQFF.